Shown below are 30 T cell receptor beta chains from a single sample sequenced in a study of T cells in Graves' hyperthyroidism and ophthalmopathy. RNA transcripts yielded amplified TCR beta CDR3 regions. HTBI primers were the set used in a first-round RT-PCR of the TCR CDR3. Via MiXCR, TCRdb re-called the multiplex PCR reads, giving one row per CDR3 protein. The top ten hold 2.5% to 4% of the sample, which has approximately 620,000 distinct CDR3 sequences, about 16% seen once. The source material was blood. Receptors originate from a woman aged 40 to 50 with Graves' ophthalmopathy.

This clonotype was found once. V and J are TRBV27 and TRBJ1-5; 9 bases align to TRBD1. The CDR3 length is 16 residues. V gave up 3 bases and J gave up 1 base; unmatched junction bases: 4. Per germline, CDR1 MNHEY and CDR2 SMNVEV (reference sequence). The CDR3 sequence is CASSFVGQGSNQPQHF. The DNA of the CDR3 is TGTGCCAGCAGTTTCGTGGGACAGGGAAGCAATCAGCCCCAGCATTTT.

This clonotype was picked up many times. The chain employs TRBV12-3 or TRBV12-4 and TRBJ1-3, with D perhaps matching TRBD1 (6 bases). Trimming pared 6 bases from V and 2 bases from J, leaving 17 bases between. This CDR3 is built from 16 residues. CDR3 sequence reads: CASRSRRGQPGNTIYF. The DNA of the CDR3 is TGTGCCAGCAGGTCCAGGCGGGGGCAGCCTGGAAACACCATATATTTT.

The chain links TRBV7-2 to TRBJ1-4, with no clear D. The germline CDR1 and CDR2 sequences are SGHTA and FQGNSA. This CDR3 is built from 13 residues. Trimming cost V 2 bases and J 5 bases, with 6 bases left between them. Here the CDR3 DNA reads TGTGCCAGCAGCTTATCGGGGAATGAAAAACTGTTTTTT. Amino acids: CASSLSGNEKLFF.

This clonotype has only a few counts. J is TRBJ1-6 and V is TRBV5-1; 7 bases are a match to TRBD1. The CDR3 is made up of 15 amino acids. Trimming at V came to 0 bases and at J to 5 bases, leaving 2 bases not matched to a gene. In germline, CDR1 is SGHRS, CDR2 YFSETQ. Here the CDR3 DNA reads TGCGCCAGCAGCTTGGATGGGACAGATAATTCACCCCTCCACTTT. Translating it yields CASSLDGTDNSPLHF. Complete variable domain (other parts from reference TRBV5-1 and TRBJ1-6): KAGVTQTPRYLIKTRGQQVTLSCSPISGHRSVSWYQQTPGQGLQFLFEYFSETQRNKGNFPGRFSGRQFSNSRSEMNVSTLELGDSALYLCASSLDGTDNSPLHFGNGTRLTVT.

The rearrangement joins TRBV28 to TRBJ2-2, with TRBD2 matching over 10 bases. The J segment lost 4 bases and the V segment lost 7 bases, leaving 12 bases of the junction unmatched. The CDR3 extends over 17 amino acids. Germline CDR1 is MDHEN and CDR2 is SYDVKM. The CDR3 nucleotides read TGTGCCAGCACCCCTATTCAAGGACTAGCGGTCACCGGGGAGCTGTTTTTT. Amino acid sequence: CASTPIQGLAVTGELFF. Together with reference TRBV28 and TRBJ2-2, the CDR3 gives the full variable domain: DVKVTQSSRYLVKRTGEKVFLECVQDMDHENMFWYRQDPGLGLRLIYFSYDVKMKEKGDIPEGYSVSREKKERFSLILESASTNQTSMYLCASTPIQGLAVTGELFFGEGSRLTVL.

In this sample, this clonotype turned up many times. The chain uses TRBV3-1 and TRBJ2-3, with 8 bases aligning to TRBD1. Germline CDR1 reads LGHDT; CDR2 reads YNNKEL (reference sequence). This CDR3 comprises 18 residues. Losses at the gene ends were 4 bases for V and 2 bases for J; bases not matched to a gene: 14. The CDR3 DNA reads TGTGCCAGCAGCCCTCACTCCTTGACAGGGGTTCCCACAGATACGCAGTATTTT. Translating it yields CASSPHSLTGVPTDTQYF.

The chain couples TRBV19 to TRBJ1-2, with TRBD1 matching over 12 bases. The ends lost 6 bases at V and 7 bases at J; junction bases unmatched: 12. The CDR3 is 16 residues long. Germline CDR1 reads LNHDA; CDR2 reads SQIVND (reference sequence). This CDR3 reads CASRDPGQGAPVGYTF. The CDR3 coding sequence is TGTGCCAGTAGGGACCCGGGACAGGGGGCGCCGGTTGGCTACACCTTC.

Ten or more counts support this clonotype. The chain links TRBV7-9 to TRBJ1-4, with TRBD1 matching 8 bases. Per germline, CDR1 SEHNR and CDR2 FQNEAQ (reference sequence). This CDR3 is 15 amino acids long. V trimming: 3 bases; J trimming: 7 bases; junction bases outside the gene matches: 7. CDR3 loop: CASSLGDRRTEKLFF. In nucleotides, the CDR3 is TGTGCCAGCAGCTTGGGGGACAGGCGGACTGAAAAACTGTTTTTT.

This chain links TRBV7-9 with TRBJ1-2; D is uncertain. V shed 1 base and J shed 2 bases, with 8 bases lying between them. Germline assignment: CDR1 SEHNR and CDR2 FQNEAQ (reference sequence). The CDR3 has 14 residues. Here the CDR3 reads CASSLGAVNYGYTF. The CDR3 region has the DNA TGTGCCAGCAGCTTAGGGGCAGTCAACTATGGCTACACCTTC. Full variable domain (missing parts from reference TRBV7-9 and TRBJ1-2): DTGVSQNPRHKITKRGQNVTFRCDPISEHNRLYWYRQTLGQGPEFLTYFQNEAQLEKSRLLSDRFSAERPKGSFSTLEIQRTEQGDSAMYLCASSLGAVNYGYTFGSGTRLTVV.

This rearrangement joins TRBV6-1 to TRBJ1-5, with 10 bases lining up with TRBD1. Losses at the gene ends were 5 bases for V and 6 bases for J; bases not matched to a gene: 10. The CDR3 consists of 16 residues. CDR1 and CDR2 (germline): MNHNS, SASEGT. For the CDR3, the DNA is TGTGCCAGCAGTCCAGATAGACAGGGGGCTATTCAGCCCCAGCATTTT. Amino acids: CASSPDRQGAIQPQHF.

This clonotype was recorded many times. CDR3 DNA: TGCAGTGCTTCTCGACTAGCGGGGGGCGAGCAGTACTTC. Encoded protein: CSASRLAGGEQYF. The gene calls are TRBV20-1 and TRBJ2-7; 13 nucleotides line up with TRBD2. The CDR3 is 13 residues long. From germline, CDR1 is DFQATT and CDR2 SNEGSKA (reference sequence). The V segment lost 5 bases and the J segment 6 bases; nucleotides outside the gene matches: 4.

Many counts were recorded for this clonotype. The CDR3: CSARVPTGGHTEAFF. The CDR3 DNA sequence: TGCAGTGCTAGAGTCCCGACAGGGGGGCACACTGAAGCTTTCTTT. This chain links TRBV20-1 with TRBJ1-1; 9 nucleotides match TRBD1. The CDR3 totals 15 residues. Germline lookup yields CDR1 DFQATT and CDR2 SNEGSKA (reference sequence). V lost 1 base, J lost 3 bases, and 6 bases stayed unmatched.

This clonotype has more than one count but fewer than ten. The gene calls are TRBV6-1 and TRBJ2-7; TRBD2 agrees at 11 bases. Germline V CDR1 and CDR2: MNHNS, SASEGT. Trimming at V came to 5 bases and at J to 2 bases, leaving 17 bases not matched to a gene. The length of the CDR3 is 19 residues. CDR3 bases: TGTGCCAGCAGTTCGTCAGGCCCCCATGTAGCGGGAGGGGCCTACGAGCAGTACTTC. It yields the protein CASSSSGPHVAGGAYEQYF.

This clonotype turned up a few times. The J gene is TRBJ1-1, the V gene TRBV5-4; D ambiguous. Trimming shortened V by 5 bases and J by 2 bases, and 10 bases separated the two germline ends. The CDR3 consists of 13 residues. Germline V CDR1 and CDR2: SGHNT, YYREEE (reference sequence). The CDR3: CASRVQANTEAFF. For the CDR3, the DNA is TGTGCCAGCAGGGTTCAGGCAAACACTGAAGCTTTCTTT.

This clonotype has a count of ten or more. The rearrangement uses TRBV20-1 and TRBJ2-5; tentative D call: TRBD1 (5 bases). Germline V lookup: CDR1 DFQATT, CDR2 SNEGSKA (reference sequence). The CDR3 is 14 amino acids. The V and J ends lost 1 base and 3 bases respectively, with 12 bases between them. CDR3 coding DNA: TGCAGTGCTAGAGGGCTTGGGGCAAAAGAGACCCAGTACTTC. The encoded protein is CSARGLGAKETQYF.

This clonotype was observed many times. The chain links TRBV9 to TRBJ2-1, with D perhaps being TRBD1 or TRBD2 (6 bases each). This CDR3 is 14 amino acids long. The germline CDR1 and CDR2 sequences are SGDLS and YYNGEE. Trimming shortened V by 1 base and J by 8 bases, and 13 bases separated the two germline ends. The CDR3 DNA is TGTGCCAGCAGCGTACGGGGGCTTGGGGATGAGCAGTTCTTC. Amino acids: CASSVRGLGDEQFF.

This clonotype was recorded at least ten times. CDR3 coding DNA: TGTGCCAGCAGCCAAGTGACCCTTAGCGGGAGCTCCTACGAGCAGTACTTC. Translating it yields CASSQVTLSGSSYEQYF. This chain uses TRBV3-1 with TRBJ2-7; 9 nucleotides line up with TRBD2. The germline V gene encodes CDR1 LGHDT and CDR2 YNNKEL (reference sequence). The V and J ends lost 1 base and 0 bases, in that order; junction bases with no gene match: 7. There are 17 residues in the CDR3.

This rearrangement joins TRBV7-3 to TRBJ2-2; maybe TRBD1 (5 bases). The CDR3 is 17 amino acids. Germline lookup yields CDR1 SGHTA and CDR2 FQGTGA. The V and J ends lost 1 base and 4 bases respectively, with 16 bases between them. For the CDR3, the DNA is TGTGCCAGCAGCTTAAGGGCCCGGCAGGGTGGCACCGGGGAGCTGTTTTTT. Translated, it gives CASSLRARQGGTGELFF. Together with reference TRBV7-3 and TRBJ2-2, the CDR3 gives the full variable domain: GAGVSQTPSNKVTEKGKYVELRCDPISGHTALYWYRQSLGQGPEFLIYFQGTGAADDSGLPNDRFFAVRPEGSVSTLKIQRTERGDSAVYLCASSLRARQGGTGELFFGEGSRLTVL.

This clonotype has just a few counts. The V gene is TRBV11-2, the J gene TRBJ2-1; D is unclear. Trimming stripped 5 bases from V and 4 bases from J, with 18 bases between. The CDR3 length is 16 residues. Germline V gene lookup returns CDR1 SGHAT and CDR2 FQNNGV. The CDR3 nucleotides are TGTGCCAGCAGCCCACGATATGTTAGGTGGTACAATGAGCAGTTCTTC. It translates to CASSPRYVRWYNEQFF.

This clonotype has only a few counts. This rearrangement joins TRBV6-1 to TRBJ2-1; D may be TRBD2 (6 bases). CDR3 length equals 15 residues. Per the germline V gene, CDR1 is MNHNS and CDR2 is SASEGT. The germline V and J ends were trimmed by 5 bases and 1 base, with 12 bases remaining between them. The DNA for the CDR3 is TGTGCCAGCAGTCCTAGCGCCTTTTCCTACAATGAGCAGTTCTTC. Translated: CASSPSAFSYNEQFF.

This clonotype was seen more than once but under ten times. The CDR3 sequence: CASSFGALAGVSGELFF. In nucleotides, the CDR3 is TGCGCCAGCAGCTTCGGGGCACTAGCGGGAGTATCCGGGGAGCTGTTTTTT. The rearrangement links TRBV5-1 to TRBJ2-2, with 11 bases lining up with TRBD2. The CDR3 is 17 residues long. After removal of 2 bases from V and 6 bases from J, the junction contained 9 bases not matched to a gene. The germline gives CDR1 SGHRS, CDR2 YFSETQ. Drawing the rest from reference TRBV5-1 and TRBJ2-2, the complete variable domain is KAGVTQTPRYLIKTRGQQVTLSCSPISGHRSVSWYQQTPGQGLQFLFEYFSETQRNKGNFPGRFSGRQFSNSRSEMNVSTLELGDSALYLCASSFGALAGVSGELFFGEGSRLTVL.

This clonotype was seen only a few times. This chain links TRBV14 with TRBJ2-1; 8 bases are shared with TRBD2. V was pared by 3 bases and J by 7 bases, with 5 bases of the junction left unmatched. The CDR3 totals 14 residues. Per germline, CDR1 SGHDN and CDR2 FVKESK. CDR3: CASSHPREENEQFF. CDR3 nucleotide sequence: TGTGCCAGCAGCCATCCGCGGGAGGAAAATGAGCAGTTCTTC.

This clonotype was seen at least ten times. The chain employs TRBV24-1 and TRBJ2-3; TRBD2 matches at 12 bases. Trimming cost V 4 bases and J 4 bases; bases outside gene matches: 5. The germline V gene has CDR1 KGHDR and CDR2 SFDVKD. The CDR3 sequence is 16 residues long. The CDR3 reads CATSEVTSGSPDTQYF. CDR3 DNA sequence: TGTGCCACCAGTGAAGTGACTAGCGGGAGCCCAGATACGCAGTATTTT.

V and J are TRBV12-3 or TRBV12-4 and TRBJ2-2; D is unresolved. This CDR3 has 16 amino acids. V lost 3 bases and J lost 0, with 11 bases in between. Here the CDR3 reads CASSFSRPPNTGELFF. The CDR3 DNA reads TGTGCCAGCAGTTTTTCGAGGCCCCCGAACACCGGGGAGCTGTTTTTT.

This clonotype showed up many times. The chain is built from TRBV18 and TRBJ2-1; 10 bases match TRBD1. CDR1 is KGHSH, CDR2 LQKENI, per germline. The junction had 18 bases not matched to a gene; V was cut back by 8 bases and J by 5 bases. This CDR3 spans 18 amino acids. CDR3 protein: CASLLRQGARGRNNEQFF. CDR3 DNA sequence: TGTGCCAGCCTTCTCAGACAGGGGGCACGCGGACGAAACAATGAGCAGTTCTTC.

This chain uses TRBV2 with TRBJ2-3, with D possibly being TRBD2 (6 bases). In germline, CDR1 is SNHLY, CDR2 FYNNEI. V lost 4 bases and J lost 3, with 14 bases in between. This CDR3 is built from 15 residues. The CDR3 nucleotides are TGTGCCAGCAGTGCGAGGCGGGGAAAAACAGATACGCAGTATTTT. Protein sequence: CASSARRGKTDTQYF.

CDR3 sequence: CAWGRVSTEAFF. The CDR3 DNA reads TGTGCCTGGGGGAGGGTCTCCACTGAAGCTTTCTTT. The V and J genes are TRBV30 and TRBJ1-1; D ambiguous. Germline V CDR1 and CDR2: GTSNPN, SVGIG (reference sequence). V dropped 5 bases and J dropped 4 bases, with 11 bases sitting between them. This CDR3 spans 12 amino acids. Looking up the rest from reference TRBV30 and TRBJ1-1 gives the full variable domain: SQTIHQWPATLVQPVGSPLSLECTVEGTSNPNLYWYRQAAGRGLQLLFYSVGIGQISSEVPQNLSASRPQDRQFILSSKKLLLSDSGFYLCAWGRVSTEAFFGQGTRLTVV.

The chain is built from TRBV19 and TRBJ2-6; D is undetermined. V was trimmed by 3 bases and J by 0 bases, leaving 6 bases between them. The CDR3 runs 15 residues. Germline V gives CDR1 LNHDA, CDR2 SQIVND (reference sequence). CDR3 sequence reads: CASSMRASGANVLTF. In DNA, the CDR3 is TGTGCCAGTAGTATGAGAGCCTCTGGGGCCAACGTCCTGACTTTC.

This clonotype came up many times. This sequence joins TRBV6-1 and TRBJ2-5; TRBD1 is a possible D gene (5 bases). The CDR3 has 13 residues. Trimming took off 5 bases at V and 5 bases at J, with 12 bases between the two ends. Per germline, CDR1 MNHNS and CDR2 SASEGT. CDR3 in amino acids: CASSRDSGETQYF. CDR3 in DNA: TGTGCCAGCAGTCGCGACAGTGGGGAGACCCAGTACTTC.

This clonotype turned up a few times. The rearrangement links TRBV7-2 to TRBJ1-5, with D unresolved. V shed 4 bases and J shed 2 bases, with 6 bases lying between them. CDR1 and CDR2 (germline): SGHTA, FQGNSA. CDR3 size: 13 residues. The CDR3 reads CASSSLGNQPQHF. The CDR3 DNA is TGTGCCAGCAGCTCTTTGGGCAATCAGCCCCAGCATTTT.